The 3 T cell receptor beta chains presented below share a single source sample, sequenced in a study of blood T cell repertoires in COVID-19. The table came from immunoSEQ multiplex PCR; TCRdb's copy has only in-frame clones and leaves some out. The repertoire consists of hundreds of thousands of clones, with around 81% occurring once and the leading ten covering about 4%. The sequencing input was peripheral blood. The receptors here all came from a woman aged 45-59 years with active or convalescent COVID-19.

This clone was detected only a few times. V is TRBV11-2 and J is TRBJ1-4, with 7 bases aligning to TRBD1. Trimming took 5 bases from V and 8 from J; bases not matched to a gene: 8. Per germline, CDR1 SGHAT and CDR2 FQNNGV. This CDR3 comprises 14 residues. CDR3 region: CASSAPGQREKLFF. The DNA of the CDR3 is TGTGCCAGCAGCGCACCGGGACAGAGGGAAAAACTGTTTTTT. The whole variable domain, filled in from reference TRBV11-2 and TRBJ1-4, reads EAGVAQSPRYKIIEKRQSVAFWCNPISGHATLYWYQQILGQGPKLLIQFQNNGVVDDSQLPKDRFSAERLKGVDSTLKIQPAKLEDSAVYLCASSAPGQREKLFFGSGTQLSVL.

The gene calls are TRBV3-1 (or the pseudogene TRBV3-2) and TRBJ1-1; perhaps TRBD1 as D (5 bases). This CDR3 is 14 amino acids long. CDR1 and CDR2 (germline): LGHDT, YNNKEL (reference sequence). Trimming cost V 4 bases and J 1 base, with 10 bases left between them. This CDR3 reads CASSRGGQNTEAFF. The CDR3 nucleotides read TGTGCCAGCAGCCGGGGAGGACAGAACACTGAAGCTTTCTTT.

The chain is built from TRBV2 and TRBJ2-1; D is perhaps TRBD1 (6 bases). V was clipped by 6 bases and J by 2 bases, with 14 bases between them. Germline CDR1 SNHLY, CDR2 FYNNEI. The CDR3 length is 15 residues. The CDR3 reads CASRKQGSTYNEQFF. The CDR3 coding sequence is TGTGCCAGCAGAAAACAGGGTAGTACCTACAATGAGCAGTTCTTC. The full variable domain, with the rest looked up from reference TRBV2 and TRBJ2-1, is EPEVTQTPSHQVTQMGQEVILRCVPISNHLYFYWYRQILGQKVEFLVSFYNNEISEKSEIFDDQFSVERPDGSNFTLKIRSTKLEDSAMYFCASRKQGSTYNEQFFGPGTRLTVL.